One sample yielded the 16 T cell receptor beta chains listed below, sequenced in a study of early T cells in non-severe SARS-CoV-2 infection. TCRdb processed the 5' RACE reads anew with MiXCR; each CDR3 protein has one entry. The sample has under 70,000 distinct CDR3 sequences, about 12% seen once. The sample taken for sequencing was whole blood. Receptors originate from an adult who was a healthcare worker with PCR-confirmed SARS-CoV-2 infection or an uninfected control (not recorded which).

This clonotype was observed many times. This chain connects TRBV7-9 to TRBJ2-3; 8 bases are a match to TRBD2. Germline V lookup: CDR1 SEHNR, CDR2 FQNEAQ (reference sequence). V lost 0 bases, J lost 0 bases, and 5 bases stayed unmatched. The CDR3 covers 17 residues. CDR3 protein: CASSLALAGPSTDTQYF. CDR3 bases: TGTGCCAGCAGCTTAGCATTAGCGGGACCTAGCACAGATACGCAGTATTTT. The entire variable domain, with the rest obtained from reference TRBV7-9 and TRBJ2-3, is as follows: DTGVSQNPRHKITKRGQNVTFRCDPISEHNRLYWYRQTLGQGPEFLTYFQNEAQLEKSRLLSDRFSAERPKGSFSTLEIQRTEQGDSAMYLCASSLALAGPSTDTQYFGPGTRLTVL.

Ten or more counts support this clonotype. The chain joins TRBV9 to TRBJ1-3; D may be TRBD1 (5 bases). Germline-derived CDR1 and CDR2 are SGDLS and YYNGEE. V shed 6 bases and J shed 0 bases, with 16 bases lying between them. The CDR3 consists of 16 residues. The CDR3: CASTHPGTDSGNTIYF. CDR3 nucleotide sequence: TGTGCCAGCACCCATCCGGGGACGGACTCTGGAAACACCATATATTTT. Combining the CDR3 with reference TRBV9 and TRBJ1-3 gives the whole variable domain DSGVTQTPKHLITATGQRVTLRCSPRSGDLSVYWYQQSLDQGLQFLIQYYNGEERAKGNILERFSAQQFPDLHSELNLSSLELGDSALYFCASTHPGTDSGNTIYFGEGSWLTVV.

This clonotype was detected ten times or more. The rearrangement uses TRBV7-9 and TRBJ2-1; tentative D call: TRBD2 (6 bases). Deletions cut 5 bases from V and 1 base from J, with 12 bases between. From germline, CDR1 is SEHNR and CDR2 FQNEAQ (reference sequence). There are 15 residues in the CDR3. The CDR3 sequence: CASSQSGQSYNEQFF. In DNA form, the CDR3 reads TGTGCCAGCAGCCAGAGCGGGCAATCCTACAATGAGCAGTTCTTC.

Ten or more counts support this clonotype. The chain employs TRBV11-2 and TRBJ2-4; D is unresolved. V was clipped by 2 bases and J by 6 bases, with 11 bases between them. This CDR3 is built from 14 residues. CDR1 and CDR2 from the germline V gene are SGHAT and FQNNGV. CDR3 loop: CASSLQVTSNIQYF. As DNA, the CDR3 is TGTGCCAGCAGCTTACAGGTTACGTCAAACATTCAGTACTTC.

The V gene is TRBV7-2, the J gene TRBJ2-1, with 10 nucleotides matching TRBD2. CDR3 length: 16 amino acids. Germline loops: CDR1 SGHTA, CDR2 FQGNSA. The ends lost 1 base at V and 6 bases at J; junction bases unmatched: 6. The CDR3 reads CASSLGAGTSVNEQFF. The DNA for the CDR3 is TGTGCCAGCAGCTTAGGAGCCGGGACTAGCGTCAATGAGCAGTTCTTC.

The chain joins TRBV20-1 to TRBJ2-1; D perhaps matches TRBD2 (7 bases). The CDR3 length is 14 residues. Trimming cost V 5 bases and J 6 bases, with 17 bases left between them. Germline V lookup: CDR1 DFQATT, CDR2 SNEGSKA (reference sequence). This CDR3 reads CSAPPGGPANEQFF. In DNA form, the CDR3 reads TGCAGTGCTCCTCCCGGGGGGCCTGCCAATGAGCAGTTCTTC.

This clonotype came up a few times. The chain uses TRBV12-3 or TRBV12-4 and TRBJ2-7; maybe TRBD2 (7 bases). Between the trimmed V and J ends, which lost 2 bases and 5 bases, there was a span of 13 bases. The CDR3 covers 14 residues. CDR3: CASSLTGGWDEQYF. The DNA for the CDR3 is TGTGCCAGCAGTTTAACGGGGGGCTGGGACGAGCAGTACTTC.

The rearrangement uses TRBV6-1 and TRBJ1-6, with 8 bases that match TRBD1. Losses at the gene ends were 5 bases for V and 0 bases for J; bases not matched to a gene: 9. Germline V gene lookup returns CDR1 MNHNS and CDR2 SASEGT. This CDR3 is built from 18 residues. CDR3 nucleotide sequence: TGTGCCAGCAGTCGAGGGACAGGAGGCAGCTCCTATAATTCACCCCTCCACTTT. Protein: CASSRGTGGSSYNSPLHF.

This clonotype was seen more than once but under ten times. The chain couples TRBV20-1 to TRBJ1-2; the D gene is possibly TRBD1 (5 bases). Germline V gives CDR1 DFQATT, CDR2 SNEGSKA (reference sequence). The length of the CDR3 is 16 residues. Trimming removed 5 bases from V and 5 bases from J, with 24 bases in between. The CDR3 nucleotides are TGCAGTGCTGTAGAAGGGGCACACACGATAAAATATGGCTACACCTTC. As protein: CSAVEGAHTIKYGYTF.

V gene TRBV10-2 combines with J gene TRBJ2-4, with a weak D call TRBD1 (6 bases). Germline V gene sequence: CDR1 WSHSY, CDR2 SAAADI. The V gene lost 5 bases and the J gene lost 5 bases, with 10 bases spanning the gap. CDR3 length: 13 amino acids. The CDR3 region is CASSLNRENIQYF. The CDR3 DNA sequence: TGCGCCAGCAGTCTGAACAGGGAAAACATTCAGTACTTC.

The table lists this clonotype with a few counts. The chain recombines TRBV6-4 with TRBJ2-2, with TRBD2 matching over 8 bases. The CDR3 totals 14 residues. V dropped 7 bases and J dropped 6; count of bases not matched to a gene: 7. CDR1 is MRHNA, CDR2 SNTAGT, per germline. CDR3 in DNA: TGTGCCAGCAAGGTTGCTAGCGGGCCCGGGGAGCTGTTTTTT. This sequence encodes CASKVASGPGELFF.

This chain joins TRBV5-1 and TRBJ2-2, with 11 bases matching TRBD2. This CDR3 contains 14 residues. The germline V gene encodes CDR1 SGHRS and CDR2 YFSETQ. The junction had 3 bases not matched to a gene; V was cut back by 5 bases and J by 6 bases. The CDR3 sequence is CASSWGLAAGELFF. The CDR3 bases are TGCGCCAGCAGTTGGGGACTAGCGGCCGGGGAGCTGTTTTTT.

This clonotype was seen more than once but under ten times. The CDR3 protein is CASRSPVNTEAFF. The CDR3, as DNA: TGTGCCAGTCGGTCTCCTGTGAACACTGAAGCTTTCTTT. J is TRBJ1-1 and V is TRBV6-1, with unresolved D. Trimming took off 9 bases at V and 0 bases at J, with 11 bases between the two ends. The CDR3 runs to 13 residues. The germline V gene has CDR1 MNHNS and CDR2 SASEGT.

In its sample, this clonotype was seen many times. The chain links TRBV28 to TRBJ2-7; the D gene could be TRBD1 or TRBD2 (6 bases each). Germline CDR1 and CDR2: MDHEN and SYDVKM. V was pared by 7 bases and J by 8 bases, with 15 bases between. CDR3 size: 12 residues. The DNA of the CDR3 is TGTGCCAGCAATGGGGGGCTAGCTAAGCAGTACTTC. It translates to CASNGGLAKQYF.

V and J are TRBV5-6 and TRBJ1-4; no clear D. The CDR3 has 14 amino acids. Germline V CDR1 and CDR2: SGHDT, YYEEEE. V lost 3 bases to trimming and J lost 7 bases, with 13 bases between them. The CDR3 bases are TGTGCCAGCAGCTCGTGGGGAGAGGGTGAAAAACTGTTTTTT. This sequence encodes CASSSWGEGEKLFF. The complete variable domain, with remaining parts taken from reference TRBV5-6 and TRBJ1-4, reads DAGVTQSPTHLIKTRGQQVTLRCSPKSGHDTVSWYQQALGQGPQFIFQYYEEEERQRGNFPDRFSGHQFPNYSSELNVNALLLGDSALYLCASSSWGEGEKLFFGSGTQLSVL.

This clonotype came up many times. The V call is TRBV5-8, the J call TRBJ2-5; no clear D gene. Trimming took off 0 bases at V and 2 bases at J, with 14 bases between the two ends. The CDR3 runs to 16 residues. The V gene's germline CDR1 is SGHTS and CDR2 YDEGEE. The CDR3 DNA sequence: TGTGCCAGCAGCTTGGGGGTTGACTCCCTGCAAGAGACCCAGTACTTC. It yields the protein CASSLGVDSLQETQYF. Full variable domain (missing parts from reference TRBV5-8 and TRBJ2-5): EAGVTQSPTHLIKTRGQQATLRCSPISGHTSVYWYQQALGLGLQFLLWYDEGEERNRGNFPPRFSGRQFPNYSSELNVNALELEDSALYLCASSLGVDSLQETQYFGPGTRLLVL.